The 2 T cell receptor beta chains below come from one sample, sequenced in a study of T-cell reconstitution after alpha-beta-depleted transplantation in children. As it was prepared, the TCRbeta library received unique molecular identifiers. TCRdb re-analysed the PCR reads in MiXCR, keeping a single row per CDR3 protein. The sample includes over 150,000 distinct CDR3 sequences, roughly 7.5% seen only once; the top ten take 3% to 3.5%. The source material was PBMCs from the stem cell graft donor, sampled from the stem cell graft. The receptor set was obtained from a human donor who donated a stem cell graft to a child with Wiskott-Aldrich syndrome.

Many counts were recorded for this clonotype. The chain joins TRBV5-1 to TRBJ1-1, with D hard to call. This CDR3 region has 13 residues. Germline V gives CDR1 SGHRS, CDR2 YFSETQ. V gave up 1 base and J gave up 5 bases, with 9 bases separating them. The CDR3 region has the DNA TGCGCCAGCAGCTTGAACCTGGGAACTGAAGCTTTCTTT. Protein sequence: CASSLNLGTEAFF.

This chain links TRBV5-1 with TRBJ2-5, with D possibly TRBD1 on 6 matching bases. V was cut by 0 bases and J by 5 bases, with 17 bases left in between. Germline CDR1 is SGHRS and CDR2 is YFSETQ. This CDR3 region has 16 residues. The CDR3 protein is CASSLGSQGSIETQYF. For the CDR3, the DNA is TGCGCCAGCAGCTTGGGAAGCCAGGGGAGCATCGAGACCCAGTACTTC.